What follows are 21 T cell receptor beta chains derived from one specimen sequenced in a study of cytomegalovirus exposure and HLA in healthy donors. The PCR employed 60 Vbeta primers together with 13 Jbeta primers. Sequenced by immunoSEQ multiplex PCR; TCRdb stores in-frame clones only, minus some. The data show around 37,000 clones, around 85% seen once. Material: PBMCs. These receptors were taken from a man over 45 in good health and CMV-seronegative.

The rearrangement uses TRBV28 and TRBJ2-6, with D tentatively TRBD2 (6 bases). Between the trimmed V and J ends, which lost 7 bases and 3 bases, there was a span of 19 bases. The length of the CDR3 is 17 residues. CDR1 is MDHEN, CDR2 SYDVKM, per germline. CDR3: CASMERIWRVGANVLTF. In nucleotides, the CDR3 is TGTGCCAGCATGGAACGGATCTGGAGGGTTGGGGCCAACGTCCTGACTTTC.

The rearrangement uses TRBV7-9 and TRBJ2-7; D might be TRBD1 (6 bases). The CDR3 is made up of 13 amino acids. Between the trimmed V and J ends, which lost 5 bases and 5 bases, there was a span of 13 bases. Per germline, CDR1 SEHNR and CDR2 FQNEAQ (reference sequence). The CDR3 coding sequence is TGTGCCAGCAGCCAATCGGGACAACACGAGCAGTACTTC. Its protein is CASSQSGQHEQYF.

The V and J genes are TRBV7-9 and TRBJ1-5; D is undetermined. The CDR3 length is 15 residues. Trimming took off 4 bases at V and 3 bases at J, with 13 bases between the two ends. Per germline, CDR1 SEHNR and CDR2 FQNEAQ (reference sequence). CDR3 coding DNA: TGTGCCAGCAGCTATGGGCCCATCCCCAATCAGCCCCAGCATTTT. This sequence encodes CASSYGPIPNQPQHF.

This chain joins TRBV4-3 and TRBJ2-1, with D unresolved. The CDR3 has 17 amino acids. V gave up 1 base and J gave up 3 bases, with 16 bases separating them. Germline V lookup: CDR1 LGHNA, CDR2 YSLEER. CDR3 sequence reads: CASSQVGFGNSYNEQFF. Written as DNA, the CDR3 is TGCGCCAGCAGCCAAGTTGGGTTTGGTAACAGCTACAATGAGCAGTTCTTC.

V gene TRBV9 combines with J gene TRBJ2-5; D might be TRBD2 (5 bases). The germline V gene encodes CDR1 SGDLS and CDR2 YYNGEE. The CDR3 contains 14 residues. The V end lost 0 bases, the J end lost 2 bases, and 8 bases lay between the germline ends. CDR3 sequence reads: CASSVGRGQETQYF. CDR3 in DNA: TGTGCCAGCAGCGTAGGACGGGGACAAGAGACCCAGTACTTC.

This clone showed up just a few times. This chain's CDR3 is CASSPEPEDTEAFF. DNA of the CDR3: TGTGCCAGCAGCCCCGAGCCGGAGGACACTGAAGCTTTCTTT. J is TRBJ1-1 and V is TRBV11-2, with D unresolved. The CDR3 length is 14 residues. Germline CDR1 SGHAT, CDR2 FQNNGV. V was clipped by 5 bases and J by 3 bases, with 13 bases between them.

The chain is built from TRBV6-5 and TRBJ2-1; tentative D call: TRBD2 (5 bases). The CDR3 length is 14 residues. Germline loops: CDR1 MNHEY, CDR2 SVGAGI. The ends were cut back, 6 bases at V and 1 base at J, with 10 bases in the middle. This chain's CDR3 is CASSRGLSYNEQFF. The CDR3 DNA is TGTGCCAGCAGCCGAGGACTTTCCTACAATGAGCAGTTCTTC.

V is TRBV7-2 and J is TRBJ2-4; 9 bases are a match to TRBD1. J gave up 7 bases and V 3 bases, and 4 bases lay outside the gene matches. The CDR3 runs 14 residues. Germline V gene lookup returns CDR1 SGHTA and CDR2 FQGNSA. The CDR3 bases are TGTGCCAGCAGCTTTGGGACAGGGAGGAACATTCAGTACTTC. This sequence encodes CASSFGTGRNIQYF.

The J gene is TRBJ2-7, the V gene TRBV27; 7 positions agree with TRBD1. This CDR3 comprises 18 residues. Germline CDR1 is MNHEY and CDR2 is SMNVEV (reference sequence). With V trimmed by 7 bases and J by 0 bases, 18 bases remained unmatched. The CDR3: CASNPTGFWDTGSYEQYF. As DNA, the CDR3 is TGTGCCAGCAACCCGACAGGGTTTTGGGATACGGGCTCCTACGAGCAGTACTTC.

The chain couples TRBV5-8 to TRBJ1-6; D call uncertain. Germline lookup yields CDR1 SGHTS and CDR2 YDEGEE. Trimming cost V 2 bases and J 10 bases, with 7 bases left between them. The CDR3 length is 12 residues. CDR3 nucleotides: TGTGCCAGCAGCTTTAGCCACTCACCCCTCCACTTT. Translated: CASSFSHSPLHF.

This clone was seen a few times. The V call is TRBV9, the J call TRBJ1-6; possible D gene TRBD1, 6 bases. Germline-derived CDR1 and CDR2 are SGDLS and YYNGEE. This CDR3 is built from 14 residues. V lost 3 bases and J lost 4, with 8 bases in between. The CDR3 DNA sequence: TGTGCCAGCAGCGGCGGACAGTATAATTCACCCCTCCACTTT. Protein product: CASSGGQYNSPLHF. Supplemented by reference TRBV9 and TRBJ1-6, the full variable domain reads DSGVTQTPKHLITATGQRVTLRCSPRSGDLSVYWYQQSLDQGLQFLIQYYNGEERAKGNILERFSAQQFPDLHSELNLSSLELGDSALYFCASSGGQYNSPLHFGNGTRLTVT.

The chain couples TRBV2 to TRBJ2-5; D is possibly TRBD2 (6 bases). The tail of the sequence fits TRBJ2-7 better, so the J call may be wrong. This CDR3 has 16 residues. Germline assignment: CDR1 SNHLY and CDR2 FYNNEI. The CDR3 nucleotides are TGTGCCAGCATAGAGACCATCGGGGGACGGTCCTACGAGCAGTACTTC. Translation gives CASIETIGGRSYEQYF.

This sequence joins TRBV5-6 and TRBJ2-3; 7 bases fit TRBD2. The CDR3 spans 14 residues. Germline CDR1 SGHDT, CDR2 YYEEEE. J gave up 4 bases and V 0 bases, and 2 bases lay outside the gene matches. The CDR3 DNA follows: TGTGCCAGCAGCTTGGCGGGAGGCCCAGATACGCAGTATTTT. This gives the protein CASSLAGGPDTQYF.

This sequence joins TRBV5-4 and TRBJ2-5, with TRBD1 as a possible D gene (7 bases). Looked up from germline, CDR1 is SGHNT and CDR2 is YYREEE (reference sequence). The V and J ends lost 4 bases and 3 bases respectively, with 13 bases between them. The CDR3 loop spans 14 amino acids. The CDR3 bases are TGTGCCAGCAGCCACGGGGGACAGAAAGAGACCCAGTACTTC. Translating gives CASSHGGQKETQYF.

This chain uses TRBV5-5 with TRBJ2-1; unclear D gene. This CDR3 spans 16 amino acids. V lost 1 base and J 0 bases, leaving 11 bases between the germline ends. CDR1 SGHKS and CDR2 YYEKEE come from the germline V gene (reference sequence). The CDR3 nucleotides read TGTGCCAGCAGCTTGACAGTTACCAGCTCCTACAATGAGCAGTTCTTC. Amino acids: CASSLTVTSSYNEQFF.

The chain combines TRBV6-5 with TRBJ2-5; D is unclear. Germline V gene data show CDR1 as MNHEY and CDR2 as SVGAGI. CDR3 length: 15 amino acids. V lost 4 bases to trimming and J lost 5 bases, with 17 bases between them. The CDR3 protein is CASSFSYVAPETQYF. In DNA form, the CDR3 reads TGTGCCAGCAGTTTCTCATACGTGGCCCCGGAGACCCAGTACTTC.

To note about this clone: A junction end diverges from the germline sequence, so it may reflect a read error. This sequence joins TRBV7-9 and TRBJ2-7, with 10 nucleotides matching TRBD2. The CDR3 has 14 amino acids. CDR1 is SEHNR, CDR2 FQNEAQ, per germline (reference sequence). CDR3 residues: CSSSPGLAAYEQYF. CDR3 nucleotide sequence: TGTTCCAGCAGCCCCGGACTAGCGGCATACGAGCAGTACTTC. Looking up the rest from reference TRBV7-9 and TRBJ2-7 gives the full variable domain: DTGVSQNPRHKITKRGQNVTFRCDPISEHNRLYWYRQTLGQGPEFLTYFQNEAQLEKSRLLSDRFSAERPKGSFSTLEIQRTEQGDSAMYLCSSSPGLAAYEQYFGPGTRLTVT.

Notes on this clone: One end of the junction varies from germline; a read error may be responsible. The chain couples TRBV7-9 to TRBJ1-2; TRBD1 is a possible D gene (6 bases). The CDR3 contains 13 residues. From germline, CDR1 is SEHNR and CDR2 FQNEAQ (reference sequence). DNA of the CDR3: TGTTCCAGCAGCTCCCGGACAGCGTATGGCTACACCTTC. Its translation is CSSSSRTAYGYTF.

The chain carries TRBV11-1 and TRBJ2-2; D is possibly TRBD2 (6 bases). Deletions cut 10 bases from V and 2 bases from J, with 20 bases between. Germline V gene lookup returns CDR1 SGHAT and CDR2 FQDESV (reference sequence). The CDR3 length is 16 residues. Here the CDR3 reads CAIGGFLPGNTGELFF. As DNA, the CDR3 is TGTGCCATCGGGGGATTTTTGCCCGGAAACACCGGGGAGCTGTTTTTT.

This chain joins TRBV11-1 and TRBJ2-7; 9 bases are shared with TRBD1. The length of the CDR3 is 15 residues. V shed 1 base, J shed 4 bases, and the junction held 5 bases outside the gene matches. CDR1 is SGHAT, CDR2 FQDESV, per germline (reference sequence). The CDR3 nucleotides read TGTGCCAGCAGCTTAGAAGGGACAGGGCCTTACGAGCAGTACTTC. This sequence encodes CASSLEGTGPYEQYF.

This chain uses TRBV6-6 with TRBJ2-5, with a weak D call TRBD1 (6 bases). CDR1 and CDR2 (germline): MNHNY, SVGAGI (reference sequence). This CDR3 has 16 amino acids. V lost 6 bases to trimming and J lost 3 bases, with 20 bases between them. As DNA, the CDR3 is TGTGCCAGCAGACGTGGACAGCCGAGTTCAAAAGAGACCCAGTACTTC. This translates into CASRRGQPSSKETQYF.